The rows below give T cell receptor beta chains drawn from one sample of a study of preoperative IRX-2 immunotherapy in early breast cancer. Assay: immunoSEQ multiplex PCR; the TCRdb copy retains only in-frame clones and omits some. The table records fewer than 40,000 clones, about 96% of them present only once. This specimen was taken from a patient treated with IRX-2 immunotherapy. These TCRs come from a human donor with breast cancer. Both conserved end residues are part of each CDR3. A D gene is named only where the DNA matches it firmly. Part of the rows lack a size; the others show once, few, many or a class for expanded clones.

size: -
J: TRBJ2-7
D: -
V: TRBV5-5
CDR3: CASSLVPDSYEQYF
DNA: TGTGCCAGCAGCTTGGTTCCAGACTCCTACGAGCAGTACTTC

size: once
J: TRBJ2-5
D: -
V: TRBV19
CDR3: CASSTRGVQETQYF
DNA: TGTGCCAGTAGTACCCGAGGAGTCCAAGAGACCCAGTACTTC

size: -
J: TRBJ2-5
D: -
V: TRBV4-2
CDR3: CASSLRVGREETQYF
DNA: TGTGCCAGCAGCCTACGCGTAGGCCGGGAAGAGACCCAGTACTTC

size: -
J: TRBJ2-1
D: TRBD1
V: TRBV12-5
CDR3: CAGGTGGYEQFF
DNA: TGTGCAGGCGGGACAGGGGGCTATGAGCAGTTCTTC

size: once
J: TRBJ1-5
D: -
V: TRBV5-5
CDR3: CASSADGTPRNQPQHF
DNA: TGTGCCAGCAGCGCCGACGGGACACCTCGCAATCAGCCCCAGCATTTT

size: -
J: TRBJ1-2
D: -
V: TRBV7-2
CDR3: CASSLEGFYGYTF
DNA: TGTGCCAGCAGCTTAGAAGGGTTCTATGGCTACACCTTC

size: -
J: TRBJ2-1
D: -
V: TRBV5-6
CDR3: CASSLGGSFHEQFF
DNA: TGTGCCAGCAGCTTGGGGGGTAGTTTCCACGAGCAGTTCTTC

size: -
J: TRBJ1-3
D: -
V: TRBV2
CDR3: CASFGIRGGNTIYF
DNA: TGTGCCAGCTTTGGGATTCGGGGCGGAAACACCATATATTTT

size: -
J: TRBJ1-6
D: -
V: TRBV28
CDR3: CASSLKAALHF
DNA: TGTGCCAGCAGTTTGAAGGCAGCCCTCCACTTT

size: -
J: TRBJ2-1
D: -
V: TRBV4-1
CDR3: CASSPTPGVNEQFF
DNA: TGCGCCAGCAGCCCAACCCCAGGGGTCAATGAGCAGTTCTTC

size: -
J: TRBJ1-2
D: -
V: TRBV4-3
CDR3: CASSQLVRNKAYGYTF
DNA: TGCGCCAGCAGCCAACTGGTGAGGAATAAAGCGTATGGCTACACCTTC

size: -
J: TRBJ2-7
D: -
V: TRBV11-2
CDR3: CASSWEGEMAYEQYF
DNA: TGTGCCAGCAGCTGGGAAGGGGAGATGGCCTACGAGCAGTACTTC

size: -
J: TRBJ2-1
D: -
V: TRBV28
CDR3: CASSPTGLEGYNEQFF
DNA: TGTGCCAGCAGTCCCACGGGACTCGAGGGGTACAATGAGCAGTTCTTC

size: -
J: TRBJ1-2
D: -
V: TRBV9
CDR3: CASGGYGYTF
DNA: TGTGCCAGCGGAGGATATGGCTACACCTTC

size: -
J: TRBJ1-4
D: -
V: TRBV14
CDR3: CASSQSEIYEKLFF
DNA: TGTGCCAGCAGCCAATCCGAGATTTATGAAAAACTGTTTTTT

size: -
J: TRBJ2-3
D: TRBD2
V: TRBV9
CDR3: CASSGGLARAGTDTQYF
DNA: TGTGCCAGCAGCGGGGGACTAGCGAGGGCGGGCACAGATACGCAGTATTTT

size: -
J: TRBJ2-2
D: TRBD1
V: TRBV15
CDR3: CATSRNRGRSAGELFF
DNA: TGTGCCACCAGCAGGAACAGGGGGCGCTCCGCCGGGGAGCTGTTTTTT

size: -
J: TRBJ1-1
D: -
V: TRBV14
CDR3: CASSQDFRGTEAFF
DNA: TGTGCCAGCAGCCAAGATTTCAGGGGTACTGAAGCTTTCTTT

size: -
J: TRBJ1-4
D: -
V: TRBV7-7
CDR3: CASSPSRGLNEKLFF
DNA: TGTGCTAGCAGCCCAAGTCGGGGGTTGAATGAAAAACTGTTTTTT

size: -
J: TRBJ2-7
D: -
V: TRBV18
CDR3: CASSPPKAYEQYF
DNA: TGTGCCAGCTCACCACCGAAGGCCTACGAGCAGTACTTC

size: -
J: TRBJ2-1
D: TRBD1
V: TRBV2
CDR3: CASSMGQGSSYEQFF
DNA: TGTGCCAGCAGTATGGGACAGGGCTCCTCTTATGAGCAGTTCTTC

size: -
J: TRBJ2-7
D: -
V: TRBV2
CDR3: CASSVSPTYEQYF
DNA: TGTGCCAGCAGTGTAAGTCCGACCTACGAGCAGTACTTC

size: -
J: TRBJ2-7
D: -
V: TRBV6-5
CDR3: CASSSTLWFSYEQYF
DNA: TGTGCCAGCAGTTCCACACTCTGGTTCTCCTACGAGCAGTACTTC

size: few
J: TRBJ1-6
D: TRBD1
V: TRBV9
CDR3: CASSDTGAASLHF
DNA: TGTGCCAGCAGCGATACAGGGGCAGCTTCCCTCCACTTT

size: -
J: TRBJ1-1
D: TRBD1
V: TRBV5-1
CDR3: CASSPDTGDGKAFF
DNA: TGCGCCAGCAGCCCCGACACAGGGGATGGGAAAGCTTTCTTT

size: -
J: TRBJ2-1
D: TRBD2
V: TRBV4-1
CDR3: CASGRTSGTNEQFF
DNA: TGCGCCAGCGGAAGGACTAGCGGAACGAATGAGCAGTTCTTC

size: -
J: TRBJ2-2
D: -
V: TRBV7-9
CDR3: CASSSRGRLNTGELFF
DNA: TGTGCCAGCAGCTCCCGGGGACGATTGAACACCGGGGAGCTGTTTTTT

size: -
J: TRBJ1-1
D: TRBD1
V: TRBV5-6
CDR3: CASSDKFDRAEIYTEAFF
DNA: TGTGCCAGCAGCGATAAGTTCGACAGGGCCGAAATTTACACTGAAGCTTTCTTT

size: -
J: TRBJ2-2
D: TRBD2
V: TRBV19
CDR3: CASSMGLAGTGELFF
DNA: TGTGCCAGTAGTATGGGACTAGCGGGAACCGGGGAGCTGTTTTTT

size: -
J: TRBJ2-7
D: -
V: TRBV7-2
CDR3: CASSLGQGYYEQYF
DNA: TGTGCCAGCAGCTTAGGTCAGGGATACTACGAGCAGTACTTC

size: -
J: TRBJ2-5
D: -
V: TRBV9
CDR3: CASNSGQETQYF
DNA: TGTGCCAGCAACAGCGGCCAAGAGACCCAGTACTTC

size: -
J: TRBJ1-1
D: TRBD1
V: TRBV6-1
CDR3: CASSEEYRGSYLNTEAFF
DNA: TGTGCCAGCAGTGAAGAGTACAGGGGCAGCTACTTAAACACTGAAGCTTTCTTT

size: -
J: TRBJ2-1
D: TRBD2
V: TRBV5-6
CDR3: CASSLWREGRLNEQFF
DNA: TGTGCCAGCAGCTTGTGGCGGGAGGGCCGGCTCAATGAGCAGTTCTTC

size: -
J: TRBJ1-5
D: -
V: TRBV4-1
CDR3: CASSFTGISNQPQHF
DNA: TGCGCCAGCAGCTTCACAGGGATTAGCAATCAGCCCCAGCATTTT

size: once
J: TRBJ1-4
D: -
V: TRBV18
CDR3: CASSPIGRASEKLFF
DNA: TGTGCCAGCTCACCAATAGGACGGGCTAGTGAAAAACTGTTTTTT

size: -
J: TRBJ1-4
D: -
V: TRBV27
CDR3: CASSRGGEKLFF
DNA: TGTGCCAGCAGCAGGGGTGGTGAAAAACTGTTTTTT

size: -
J: TRBJ1-1
D: -
V: TRBV7-3
CDR3: CASSLFGGDTEAFF
DNA: TGTGCCAGCAGCTTATTCGGGGGAGACACTGAAGCTTTCTTT

size: -
J: TRBJ1-1
D: TRBD1
V: TRBV4-2
CDR3: CASSQLTGTANTEAFF
DNA: TGTGCCAGCAGCCAGTTAACCGGGACAGCGAACACTGAAGCTTTCTTT

size: -
J: TRBJ2-1
D: TRBD2
V: TRBV28
CDR3: CASSSQGTGLAGNEQFF
DNA: TGTGCCAGCAGTTCCCAGGGTACAGGACTAGCGGGGAATGAGCAGTTCTTC

size: -
J: TRBJ2-7
D: TRBD2
V: TRBV5-4
CDR3: CASSPGTSGRYEQYF
DNA: TGTGCCAGCAGCCCAGGGACTAGCGGGAGATACGAGCAGTACTTC

size: -
J: TRBJ1-1
D: -
V: TRBV9
CDR3: CASSPDPGVRTEAFF
DNA: TGTGCCAGCAGCCCAGATCCAGGGGTGAGGACTGAAGCTTTCTTT

size: once
J: TRBJ2-5
D: TRBD2
V: TRBV5-1
CDR3: CASSFGLAESQETQYF
DNA: TGCGCCAGCAGCTTCGGACTAGCGGAGAGTCAAGAGACCCAGTACTTC

size: once
J: TRBJ2-1
D: -
V: TRBV19
CDR3: CASSDRETSSFF
DNA: TGTGCCAGTAGTGACCGTGAGACTAGTTCGTTCTTC

size: -
J: TRBJ2-1
D: -
V: TRBV5-4
CDR3: CASTPVGRPSSYNEQFF
DNA: TGTGCCAGCACCCCGGTTGGGCGCCCTAGCTCCTACAATGAGCAGTTCTTC

size: once
J: TRBJ2-3
D: -
V: TRBV15
CDR3: CATSRDGAEVTPADTQYF
DNA: TGTGCCACCAGCAGAGATGGGGCGGAGGTCACACCGGCAGATACGCAGTATTTT

size: -
J: TRBJ2-1
D: -
V: TRBV27
CDR3: CASNRAGANDEQFF
DNA: TGTGCCAGCAACAGGGCAGGGGCGAACGATGAGCAGTTCTTC

size: -
J: TRBJ2-5
D: -
V: TRBV27
CDR3: CASSQFRPFQETQYF
DNA: TGTGCCAGCAGTCAATTTAGACCGTTCCAAGAGACCCAGTACTTC

size: -
J: TRBJ2-7
D: -
V: TRBV27
CDR3: CASSWAATYEQYF
DNA: TGTGCCAGCAGTTGGGCAGCCACCTACGAGCAGTACTTC

size: -
J: TRBJ2-2
D: -
V: TRBV28
CDR3: CASSLVFNTGELFF
DNA: TGTGCCAGCAGTTTGGTCTTCAACACCGGGGAGCTGTTTTTT

size: -
J: TRBJ2-3
D: -
V: TRBV27
CDR3: CASSLFSGTDTQYF
DNA: TGTGCCAGCAGTTTATTTAGCGGCACAGATACGCAGTATTTT

size: -
J: TRBJ1-2
D: -
V: TRBV28
CDR3: CASSSPGRGYGYTF
DNA: TGTGCCAGCAGTTCCCCCGGAAGGGGCTATGGCTACACCTTC

size: once
J: TRBJ2-5
D: -
V: TRBV11-3
CDR3: CASSGGGETQYF
DNA: TGTGCCAGCAGCGGGGGAGGAGAGACCCAGTACTTC

size: -
J: TRBJ2-6
D: TRBD1
V: TRBV2
CDR3: CASSADRGARSGANVLTF
DNA: TGTGCCAGCAGTGCGGACAGGGGGGCCCGATCTGGGGCCAACGTCCTGACTTTC

size: -
J: TRBJ2-2
D: -
V: TRBV4-1
CDR3: CASSREGAGANTGELFF
DNA: TGCGCCAGCAGCCGGGAGGGGGCGGGAGCGAACACCGGGGAGCTGTTTTTT

size: -
J: TRBJ2-7
D: -
V: TRBV7-8
CDR3: CASSFSGRTTYEQYF
DNA: TGTGCCAGCAGCTTCAGTGGGCGGACGACCTACGAGCAGTACTTC

size: -
J: TRBJ2-5
D: -
V: TRBV7-9
CDR3: CASSLPGAFEQYF
DNA: TGTGCCAGCAGCCTCCCGGGCGCTTTTGAGCAGTACTTC

size: -
J: TRBJ2-2
D: TRBD2
V: TRBV18
CDR3: CASSLSGGTSTGELFF
DNA: TGTGCCAGCTCCCTTAGCGGGGGGACTTCCACCGGGGAGCTGTTTTTT

size: -
J: TRBJ2-5
D: -
V: TRBV4-3
CDR3: CASSQGAAETQYF
DNA: TGCGCCAGCAGCCAAGGGGCGGCGGAGACCCAGTACTTC

size: few
J: TRBJ2-7
D: -
V: TRBV7-2
CDR3: CASSFPDYEQYF
DNA: TGTGCCAGCAGCTTTCCAGACTACGAGCAGTACTTC

size: -
J: TRBJ2-5
D: -
V: TRBV5-8
CDR3: CASSWGSSTYQETQYF
DNA: TGTGCCAGCAGTTGGGGCTCCTCAACCTACCAGGAGACCCAGTACTTC